This T cell receptor beta chain was recovered during a study of beta chain features in type 1 diabetes. Expressed TCRB transcripts were sequenced because the entire RNA isolate underwent reverse transcription. The table came from immunoSEQ multiplex PCR; TCRdb's copy has only in-frame clones and leaves some out. The repertoire includes hundreds of thousands of clones, roughly 13% of them detected once, and 0.022% sits in the top ten. Study results and limitations: Significant though moderate, a shortening of TCRB CDR3s appeared in all four CD4+ subsets of Type 1 diabetes patients.

A few counts support this clone. Its antigen is still unknown. Other DNA sequences in the sample encode the same CDR3. Germline CDR1 SGHNT, CDR2 YYREEE (reference sequence). The CDR3 totals 13 residues. Trimming shortened V by 1 base and J by 1 base, and 4 bases separated the two germline ends. This receptor was obtained from a man aged 18 to 30 with type 1 diabetes. Sequencing was done on a sample of naive CD4+ T cells from blood. The chain links TRBV5-4 to TRBJ2-3; no firm D call. CDR3 protein: CASSLRGTDTQYF. CDR3 nucleotide sequence: TGTGCCAGCAGCTTGCGGGGCACAGATACGCAGTATTTT.